This is a list of T cell receptor beta chains from one sample in a study of blood T cell repertoires in COVID-19. Measured with immunoSEQ multiplex PCR; TCRdb has only the in-frame clones, and not every one. This repertoire shows more than 250,000 clones, 86% found once; its top ten account for approximately 4%. The sequenced sample was peripheral blood. All receptors come from a young man with active or convalescent COVID-19. Each CDR3 is given without its conserved first and last residue. Clone size is not always given. Where it is, it says once, few, many or a class for expanded clones.

TRBV28	NA	ASSLGQGFEKLF
TRBV27	NA	ASTDAAGDRETQY
TRBV7-9	NA	ASSTPPELRGTIGANVLT
TRBV5-1	NA	ASSLAGVYNEQF
TRBV15	NA	ATSRDNGGPYNEQF
TRBV30	NA	AWSRLGGYTEAF
TRBV6-5	NA	ASSLTGRNSPLH
TRBV3-1/TRBV3-2	NA	ASSLDSSNYGYT
TRBV3-1/TRBV3-2	NA	ASSPGLGGYEQY
TRBV28	NA	ASSDPQGFSQPQH
TRBV3-1/TRBV3-2	NA	ASSQAPSGIYEQY
TRBV2	NA	ASIGGGSQY
TRBV28	NA	ASSFRYTIY
TRBV14	NA	ASSLNRVGTEAF
TRBV4-2	NA	ASSQEGEGAYGYT
TRBV5-1	NA	ASSLGITGDSTDTQY
TRBV27	once	ASSWRGLDNEQF
TRBV6-6	few	ASSYSRSGADTQY
TRBV10-2	NA	PRGAGEERYNEQF
TRBV2	NA	ASSDQGVMNTEAF
TRBV6-5	NA	ASRQRSGYT
TRBV4-3	NA	ASSQGEAGGSLEQY
TRBV5-8	NA	ASSRYGYT
TRBV7-9	once	ASSLAQGAKDTQY
TRBV3-1/TRBV3-2	NA	ASSQGLRAGEETQY
TRBV28	once	ASSLGAATYEQY
TRBV3-1/TRBV3-2	NA	ASSQLEAYQETQY
TRBV5-4	NA	ASSPGTNSYNEQF
TRBV29-1	NA	SVEVRTVGNTIY
TRBV10-2	NA	ASRLAGGSYNEQF
TRBV27	NA	ASSLGEASSGELF
TRBV6-6	NA	ASSSNPRGEQF
TRBV10-3	NA	ATAPGGSDTIY
TRBV13	NA	ASSFRGNTIY
TRBV9	many	ASSVGGGKVQPQH
TRBV5-1	NA	ASSLELLAASYEQY
TRBV30	NA	AWSAGHSGNTIY
TRBV12-3/TRBV12-4	NA	ASSLYGRGGEY
TRBV7-2	few	ASSSRGGGNNEQF
TRBV29-1	NA	SVTTGSGSYEQY
TRBV7-9	NA	ASSFGLVDIETQY
TRBV6-6	few	ASSYDVPGIYEQY
TRBV10-3	NA	AISLREGYT
TRBV7-6	NA	ASSDRNEQF
TRBV9	NA	ASSVGANEKLF